Below, 27 T cell receptor beta chains from the same sample are listed, as sequenced in a study of blood T cell repertoires in COVID-19. Measured with immunoSEQ multiplex PCR; TCRdb has only the in-frame clones, and not every one. The sample carries 250,000 to 350,000 clones, approximately 90% recorded once. The sequenced sample was PBMCs or T cells enriched from blood (not recorded which). All receptors come from a woman under 30 who had recovered from COVID-19.

The chain joins TRBV5-1 to TRBJ1-1, with 8 bases that match TRBD1. V lost 0 bases, J lost 1 base, and 2 bases stayed unmatched. The germline CDR1 and CDR2 sequences are SGHRS and YFSETQ. There are 15 residues in the CDR3. This chain's CDR3 is CASSLVGTGNTEAFF. The CDR3 nucleotides read TGCGCCAGCAGCTTGGTTGGGACAGGGAACACTGAAGCTTTCTTT.

The rearrangement uses TRBV2 and TRBJ1-1; 8 bases are shared with TRBD1. This CDR3 is built from 13 residues. Germline trimming cut 8 bases from V and 5 bases from J; bases unmatched to any gene: 7. Germline CDR1 SNHLY, CDR2 FYNNEI. The CDR3 here is CASGFRGRTEAFF. CDR3 in DNA: TGTGCCAGCGGGTTCAGGGGGCGAACTGAAGCTTTCTTT.

The chain employs TRBV11-2 and TRBJ1-6; the D is unclear. Trimming left V 0 bases short and J 2 bases short, with 5 bases between. Germline CDR1 is SGHAT and CDR2 is FQNNGV. This CDR3 comprises 15 residues. CDR3 residues: CASSLDLPYNSPLHF. The CDR3 coding sequence is TGTGCCAGCAGCTTAGATCTTCCCTATAATTCACCCCTCCACTTT.

The genes are TRBV25-1 and TRBJ2-3; TRBD1 agrees at 11 bases. The CDR3 contains 15 residues. Germline CDR1 is MGHDK and CDR2 is SYGVNS. The V gene end was trimmed by 5 bases and the J gene end by 7 bases; junction bases not matched to a gene: 8. The CDR3 loop is CASSKDRGPRNTQYF. The CDR3 DNA reads TGTGCCAGCAGTAAGGACAGGGGGCCTCGCAATACGCAGTATTTT.

This clone showed up just once. J is TRBJ2-5 and V is TRBV10-3, with 13 bases fitting TRBD2. Losses at the gene ends were 5 bases for V and 5 bases for J; bases not matched to a gene: 11. This CDR3 spans 17 amino acids. Germline lookup yields CDR1 ENHRY and CDR2 SYGVKD. The CDR3 reads CAISLGTSGDRPETQYF. The CDR3 DNA sequence: TGTGCCATCAGTCTTGGGACTAGCGGGGACCGCCCCGAGACCCAGTACTTC.

V gene TRBV7-9 combines with J gene TRBJ1-3; TRBD1 is a possible D gene (6 bases). Germline V CDR1 and CDR2: SEHNR, FQNEAQ (reference sequence). Trimming removed 5 bases at V and 0 bases at J, with 11 bases between. This CDR3 region has 15 residues. The CDR3 region is CASSQDRSSGNTIYF. The CDR3 bases are TGTGCCAGCAGCCAGGACAGATCCTCTGGAAACACCATATATTTT.

The chain links TRBV5-6 to TRBJ2-1; 7 bases fit TRBD1. The V gene end was trimmed by 4 bases and the J gene end by 4 bases; junction bases not matched to a gene: 11. This CDR3 has 16 amino acids. Germline V lookup: CDR1 SGHDT, CDR2 YYEEEE. In DNA form, the CDR3 reads TGTGCCAGCAGCGGGGGACAGCTTGACGGGTACAATGAGCAGTTCTTC. Its protein product is CASSGGQLDGYNEQFF.

The chain combines TRBV11-3 with TRBJ1-1; 8 positions agree with TRBD1. J gave up 1 base and V 4 bases, and 5 bases lay outside the gene matches. Germline CDR1 reads SGHNT; CDR2 reads YENEEA. This CDR3 is built from 15 residues. The chain's CDR3 is CASSSPGTGNTEAFF. The CDR3 bases are TGTGCCAGCAGCTCACCCGGGACAGGGAACACTGAAGCTTTCTTT.

This chain links TRBV4-1 with TRBJ2-7; D ambiguous. The CDR3 consists of 14 residues. The germline CDR1 and CDR2 sequences are MGHRA and YSYEKL. Trimming removed 0 bases from V and 0 bases from J, with 6 bases in between. The CDR3 sequence: CASSQEKSSYEQYF. The CDR3 region has the DNA TGCGCCAGCAGCCAAGAGAAGAGCTCCTACGAGCAGTACTTC.

The chain recombines TRBV6-1 with TRBJ1-2; TRBD1 agrees at 7 bases. The germline CDR1 and CDR2 sequences are MNHNS and SASEGT. This CDR3 spans 15 amino acids. The V segment lost 3 bases and the J segment 0 bases; nucleotides outside the gene matches: 4. Here the CDR3 reads CASSERDRANYGYTF. DNA of the CDR3: TGTGCCAGCAGTGAGAGAGACAGGGCTAACTATGGCTACACCTTC.

This chain links TRBV2 with TRBJ1-2; D is unresolved. The CDR3 runs 14 residues. Trimming pared 3 bases from V and 0 bases from J, leaving 8 bases between. Germline V gives CDR1 SNHLY, CDR2 FYNNEI. CDR3 bases: TGTGCCAGCAGTGACCCGTTTTCTAACTATGGCTACACCTTC. Translating it yields CASSDPFSNYGYTF.

The CDR3 coding sequence is TGCGCCAGCAGCCAGTCGCTGCGGGTCCCCTACAATGAGCAGTTCTTC. It codes for CASSQSLRVPYNEQFF. The rearrangement links TRBV4-1 to TRBJ2-1; D possibly corresponds to TRBD2 (5 bases). Germline V lookup: CDR1 MGHRA, CDR2 YSYEKL. V lost 3 bases and J 2 bases, leaving 14 bases between the germline ends. The CDR3 totals 16 residues.

The chain employs TRBV10-2 and TRBJ1-3; tentatively, D is TRBD1 (5 bases). Germline lookup yields CDR1 WSHSY and CDR2 SAAADI. The V end lost 7 bases, the J end lost 4 bases, and 11 bases lay between the germline ends. CDR3 length: 13 amino acids. CDR3: CASNRPGGNTIYF. DNA for the CDR3: TGCGCCAGCAACAGGCCAGGAGGAAACACCATATATTTT.

This clone was counted once. This sequence joins TRBV19 and TRBJ1-1; D possibly corresponds to TRBD1 (5 bases). Germline V gives CDR1 LNHDA, CDR2 SQIVND (reference sequence). Trimming removed 5 bases at V and 1 base at J, with 20 bases between. The CDR3 consists of 17 residues. The CDR3 DNA is TGTGCCAGTAGTTCCCGAGGACAACACTACGGGAACACTGAAGCTTTCTTT. It translates to CASSSRGQHYGNTEAFF.

The V gene is TRBV25-1, the J gene TRBJ1-5; D might be TRBD1 (6 bases). The CDR3 loop spans 14 amino acids. V lost 3 bases and J 6 bases, leaving 12 bases between the germline ends. Germline V lookup: CDR1 MGHDK, CDR2 SYGVNS. Here the CDR3 reads CASSEAGAGQPQHF. DNA of the CDR3: TGTGCCAGCAGTGAGGCGGGGGCAGGTCAGCCCCAGCATTTT.

The chain combines TRBV7-9 with TRBJ2-1; 11 bases match TRBD2. The germline V gene encodes CDR1 SEHNR and CDR2 FQNEAQ (reference sequence). CDR3 size: 14 residues. Trimming cost V 3 bases and J 9 bases; bases outside gene matches: 4. CDR3 region: CASSFSGGAGEQFF. CDR3 in DNA: TGTGCCAGCAGCTTTAGCGGGGGGGCGGGTGAGCAGTTCTTC.

The chain links TRBV28 to TRBJ2-7; maybe TRBD2 (6 bases). Germline V gives CDR1 MDHEN, CDR2 SYDVKM. V lost 3 bases and J 2 bases, leaving 11 bases between the germline ends. The CDR3 extends over 14 amino acids. The CDR3 sequence is CASSFGPGAYEQYF. DNA for the CDR3: TGTGCCAGCAGTTTCGGACCGGGGGCCTACGAGCAGTACTTC.

This clone was seen once. The chain links TRBV25-1 to TRBJ2-2; 8 nucleotides match TRBD1. The CDR3 length is 16 residues. CDR1 and CDR2 from the germline V gene are MGHDK and SYGVNS. The V and J ends lost 5 bases and 6 bases, in that order; junction bases with no gene match: 11. The CDR3 region is CASSPHGTGIPGELFF. The CDR3 DNA reads as TGTGCCAGCAGTCCGCACGGGACAGGCATTCCCGGGGAGCTGTTTTTT.

The genes are TRBV20-1 and TRBJ2-2; no definite D call. CDR1 is DFQATT, CDR2 SNEGSKA, per germline (reference sequence). V was shortened by 6 bases and J by 6 bases, with 5 bases between the two germline ends. This CDR3 has 10 amino acids. Here the CDR3 DNA reads TGCAGTGCCGGTGCCGGGGAGCTGTTTTTT. Protein: CSAGAGELFF.

DNA of the CDR3: TGCGCCAGCAGCTACCGGGACAGGGTCGCGATTGATAGGCTGTTTTTT. Encoded protein: CASSYRDRVAIDRLFF. The genes are TRBV5-1 and TRBJ2-2, with 9 bases that match TRBD1. CDR1 is SGHRS and CDR2 is YFSETQ in the germline V gene. The ends lost 3 bases at V and 13 bases at J; junction bases unmatched: 16. The CDR3 is 16 amino acids.

The chain employs TRBV4-2 and TRBJ2-1; 8 nucleotides match TRBD2. CDR3 length: 15 residues. The J segment lost 5 bases and the V segment lost 1 base, leaving 4 bases of the junction unmatched. CDR1 is LGHNA, CDR2 YNFKEQ, per germline. CDR3 in DNA: TGTGCCAGCAGCCAAGGTAGCGGGAAACACAATGAGCAGTTCTTC. Translated, it gives CASSQGSGKHNEQFF.

The chain couples TRBV18 to TRBJ1-2; 9 bases are a match to TRBD1. Trimming took 0 bases from V and 3 from J; bases not matched to a gene: 2. There are 15 residues in the CDR3. Germline V lookup: CDR1 KGHSH, CDR2 LQKENI. CDR3 sequence reads: CASSPPDRGDYGYTF. In DNA form, the CDR3 reads TGTGCCAGCTCACCACCAGACAGGGGGGACTATGGCTACACCTTC.

The V and J genes are TRBV5-1 and TRBJ2-1, with TRBD2 matching 14 bases. CDR3 length equals 15 residues. Germline CDR1 is SGHRS and CDR2 is YFSETQ. The V gene end was trimmed by 4 bases and the J gene end by 9 bases; junction bases not matched to a gene: 6. DNA for the CDR3: TGCGCCAGCAGCCATGGACTAGCGGGGGGTTCTGAGCAGTTCTTC. Residues: CASSHGLAGGSEQFF.

This chain joins TRBV6-5 and TRBJ1-3; TRBD1 might be the D (6 bases). This CDR3 has 15 residues. The germline V gene encodes CDR1 MNHEY and CDR2 SVGAGI. Trimming removed 6 bases at V and 0 bases at J, with 12 bases between. CDR3 region: CASRKGQNSGNTIYF. The CDR3 bases are TGTGCCAGCAGAAAGGGACAAAACTCTGGAAACACCATATATTTT.

The CDR3 loop is CASSYSPGEEGGGYTF. The CDR3 coding sequence is TGTGCCAGCAGTTACTCCCCCGGGGAAGAGGGCGGTGGCTACACCTTC. The rearrangement uses TRBV6-5 and TRBJ1-2; no firm D call. The V and J ends lost 0 bases and 7 bases respectively, with 18 bases between them. CDR1 and CDR2 from the germline V gene are MNHEY and SVGAGI. This CDR3 has 16 residues.

The chain has TRBV30 and TRBJ2-7; TRBD2 matches 8 bases. Germline CDR1 reads GTSNPN; CDR2 reads SVGIG (reference sequence). This CDR3 has 12 amino acids. Trimming took 5 bases from V and 3 from J; bases not matched to a gene: 3. Here the CDR3 reads CAWGAGGYEQYF. CDR3 DNA: TGTGCCTGGGGGGCGGGGGGCTACGAGCAGTACTTC.

J is TRBJ1-2 and V is TRBV2; weak D call: TRBD1 (5 bases). The CDR3 is 13 residues long. CDR1 SNHLY and CDR2 FYNNEI come from the germline V gene. Trimming cost V 8 bases and J 1 base, with 11 bases left between them. CDR3 sequence reads: CASSPQVNYGYTF. CDR3 nucleotides: TGTGCCAGCTCCCCACAGGTTAACTATGGCTACACCTTC.